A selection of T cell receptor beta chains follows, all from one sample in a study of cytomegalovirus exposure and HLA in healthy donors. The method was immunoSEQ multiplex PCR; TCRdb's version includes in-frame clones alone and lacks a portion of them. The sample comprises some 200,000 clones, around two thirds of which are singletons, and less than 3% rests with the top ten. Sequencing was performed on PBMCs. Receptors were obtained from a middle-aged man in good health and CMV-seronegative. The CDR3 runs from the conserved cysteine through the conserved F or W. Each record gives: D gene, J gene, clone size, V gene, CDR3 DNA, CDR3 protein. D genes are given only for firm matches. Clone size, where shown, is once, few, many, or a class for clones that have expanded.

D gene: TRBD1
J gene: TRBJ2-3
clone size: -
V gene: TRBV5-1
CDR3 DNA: TGCGCCAGCACTACAGGGGGCAGGGGGGCAGATACGCAGTATTTT
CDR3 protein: CASTTGGRGADTQYF

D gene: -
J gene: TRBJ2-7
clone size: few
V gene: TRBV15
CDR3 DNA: TGTGCCACCAGCAGAGATAGTGGGCCAGGGGAGAAGTACGAGCAGTACTTC
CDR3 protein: CATSRDSGPGEKYEQYF

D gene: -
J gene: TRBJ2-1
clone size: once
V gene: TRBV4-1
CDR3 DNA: TGCGCCAGCAGCCGAGAGACTGGCTTACTACACCCCGAGCAGTTCTTC
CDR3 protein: CASSRETGLLHPEQFF

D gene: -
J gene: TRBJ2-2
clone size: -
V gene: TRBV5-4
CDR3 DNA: TGTGCCAGCAGCCCGGGGTTTCTGGGGGCTGGGAACACCGGGGAGCTGTTTTTT
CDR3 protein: CASSPGFLGAGNTGELFF

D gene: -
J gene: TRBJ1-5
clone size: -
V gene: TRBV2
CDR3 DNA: TGTGCCAGCAGTGATTGGGCGCGGGACAATCAGCCCCAGCATTTT
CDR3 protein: CASSDWARDNQPQHF

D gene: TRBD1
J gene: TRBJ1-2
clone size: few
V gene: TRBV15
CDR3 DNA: TGTGCCACCACATCGGGGCAGGGGGTCTTCTATGGCTACACCTTC
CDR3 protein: CATTSGQGVFYGYTF

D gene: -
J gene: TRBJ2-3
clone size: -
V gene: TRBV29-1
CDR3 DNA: TGCAGCTCGGGGGATGCGCAGTATTTT
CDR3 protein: CSSGDAQYF

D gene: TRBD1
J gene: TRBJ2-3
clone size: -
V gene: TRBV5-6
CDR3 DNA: TGTGCCAGCAGCCAATTCCTCCGACAGGGGTGGTATGCAGATACGCAGTATTTT
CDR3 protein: CASSQFLRQGWYADTQYF

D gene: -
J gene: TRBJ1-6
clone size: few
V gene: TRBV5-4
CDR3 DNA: TGTGCCAGCCACGTGCGGGGTAAGAATTCACCCCTCCACTTT
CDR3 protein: CASHVRGKNSPLHF

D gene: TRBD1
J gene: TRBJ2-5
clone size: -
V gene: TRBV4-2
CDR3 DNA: TGTGCCAGCAGCCAACCGGGACAGGGTCCTGTGTCGGAGACCCAGTACTTC
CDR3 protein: CASSQPGQGPVSETQYF

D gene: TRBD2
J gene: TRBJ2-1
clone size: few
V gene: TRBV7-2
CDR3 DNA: TGTGCCAGCAGCTTGACTAGCGGGGGGCCCAATGAGCAGTTCTTC
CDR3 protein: CASSLTSGGPNEQFF

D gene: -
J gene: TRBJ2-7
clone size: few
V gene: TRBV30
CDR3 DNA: TGTGCCTGGGGGGGAGGCTCCTACGAGCAGTACTTC
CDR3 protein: CAWGGGSYEQYF

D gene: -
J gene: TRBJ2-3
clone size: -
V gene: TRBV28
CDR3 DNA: TGTGCCAGCAGTTTATCAGGGACAGATACGCAGTATTTT
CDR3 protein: CASSLSGTDTQYF

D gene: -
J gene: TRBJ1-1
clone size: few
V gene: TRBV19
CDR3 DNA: TGTGCCAGTAATGATCGGGTCAACACTGAAGCTTTCTTT
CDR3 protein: CASNDRVNTEAFF

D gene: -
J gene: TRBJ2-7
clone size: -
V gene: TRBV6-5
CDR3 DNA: TGTGCCAGCAGTCGGGGGAACTCCTACGAGCAGTACTTC
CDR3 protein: CASSRGNSYEQYF

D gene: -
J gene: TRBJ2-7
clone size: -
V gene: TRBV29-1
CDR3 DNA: TGCAGCGGGGGGGAAGGACAAGGCTACGAGCAGTACTTC
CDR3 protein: CSGGEGQGYEQYF

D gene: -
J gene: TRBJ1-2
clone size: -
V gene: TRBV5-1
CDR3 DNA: TGCGCCAGCAGCTTGGAGGAGGGTACTAACTATGGCTACACCTTC
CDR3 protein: CASSLEEGTNYGYTF